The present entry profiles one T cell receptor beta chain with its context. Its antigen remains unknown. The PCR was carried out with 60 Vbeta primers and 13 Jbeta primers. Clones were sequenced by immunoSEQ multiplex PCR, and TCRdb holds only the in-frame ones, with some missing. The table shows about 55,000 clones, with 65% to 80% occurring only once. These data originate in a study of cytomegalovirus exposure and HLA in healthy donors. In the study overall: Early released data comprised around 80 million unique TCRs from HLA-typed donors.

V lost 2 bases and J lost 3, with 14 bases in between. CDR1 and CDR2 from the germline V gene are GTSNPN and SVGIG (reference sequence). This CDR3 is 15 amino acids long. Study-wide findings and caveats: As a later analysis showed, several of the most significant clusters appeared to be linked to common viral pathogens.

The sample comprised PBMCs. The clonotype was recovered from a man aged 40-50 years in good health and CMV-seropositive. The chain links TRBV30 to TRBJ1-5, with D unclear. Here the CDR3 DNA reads TGTGCCTGGAGTAATGGTCAACTCTCCAATCAGCCCCAGCATTTT. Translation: CAWSNGQLSNQPQHF.